A selection of T cell receptor beta chains follows, all from one sample in a study of identical twins. In TCRdb, the 5' RACE reads were re-called with MiXCR into one record per CDR3 protein. The table records approximately 550,000 distinct CDR3 sequences, about 22% of them present only once. These data are also associated with another study on yellow fever vaccine responses in identical twins.

Material for sequencing was CD4+ T cells sorted from blood. The origin of the receptors is a young woman in good health. Each CDR3 is given with its conserved first and last residue. Each record gives: V gene, D gene, clone size, J gene, CDR3 DNA, CDR3 protein. A D gene is named only where the DNA matches it firmly. Size values are once, few and many counts, or a class for expanded clones, and some rows have none.

>TRBV10-2|TRBD2|few|TRBJ2-1
TGCGCCAGCAGTGGTGAGCTAGCGGGGGGCGTCGAGCAGTTCTTC
CASSGELAGGVEQFF
>TRBV20-1|TRBD2|few|TRBJ2-7
TGCAGCACTAGCGGGAGGTCCTACGAGCAGTACTTC
CSTSGRSYEQYF
>TRBV12-3/TRBV12-4|-|few|TRBJ1-1
TGTGCCAGCAGTTTGGTTGGGGGAACAGGCACTGAAGCTTTCTTT
CASSLVGGTGTEAFF
>TRBV12-3/TRBV12-4|TRBD1|-|TRBJ1-2
TGTGCCAGCAGGCAGGGGGCGGATTCCTATGGCTACACCTTC
CASRQGADSYGYTF
>TRBV18|-|-|TRBJ2-6
TGTGCCAGCTCACCTCTAAGTAGGGGCTCTGGGGCCAACGTCCTGACTTTC
CASSPLSRGSGANVLTF
>TRBV4-1|-|-|TRBJ1-1
TGCGCCAGCAGCCAAGGGGAGGGAAGGATGAGGGTGAACACTGAAGCTTTCTTT
CASSQGEGRMRVNTEAFF
>TRBV3-1|TRBD1|-|TRBJ1-6
TGTGCCAGCAGCCCGACAGGGGGTAATTCACCCCTCCACTTT
CASSPTGGNSPLHF
>TRBV12-3/TRBV12-4|TRBD2|many|TRBJ2-1
TGTGCCAGCAGCGGGACTAGCGGGAGGGGGGCATACAATGAGCAGTTCTTC
CASSGTSGRGAYNEQFF
>TRBV24-1|TRBD1|-|TRBJ2-1
TGTGCCACCAGCCCCCCGAGCGGGACAGGGGGCATGAATGAGCAGTTCTTC
CATSPPSGTGGMNEQFF
>TRBV12-3/TRBV12-4|-|-|TRBJ1-5
TGTGCCAGCAGTTGGACAGTTCAGCCCCAGCATTTT
CASSWTVQPQHF
>TRBV12-3/TRBV12-4|TRBD2|-|TRBJ2-2
TGTGCCAGCAGCCACCGGACTAGCGGGACAAACACCGGGGAGCTGTTTTTT
CASSHRTSGTNTGELFF
>TRBV4-2|TRBD2|-|TRBJ2-1
TGTGCCAGCAGCCAAGTTCTAGCGGGCAGCTCCTACAATGAGCAGTTCTTC
CASSQVLAGSSYNEQFF
>TRBV5-6|TRBD2|few|TRBJ2-1
TGTGCCAGCAGCTACCGAGGACTAGCGAGCTACAATGAGCAGTTCTTC
CASSYRGLASYNEQFF
>TRBV5-1|-|-|TRBJ1-4
TGCGCCAGCAGCTTGGATGTAGCAACTAATGAAAAACTGTTTTTT
CASSLDVATNEKLFF
>TRBV14|-|-|TRBJ2-2
TGTGCCAGCAGCACCGAGCCTAGAACCGGGGAGCTGTTTTTT
CASSTEPRTGELFF
>TRBV5-1|TRBD1|-|TRBJ2-5
TGCGCCAGCAGCATCCGGGACAGTGCAGAGACCCAGTACTTC
CASSIRDSAETQYF
>TRBV7-2|TRBD2|-|TRBJ2-1
TGTGCCAGCAGCTTAGGTCCCGCGGGAGTCGTCAATGAGCAGTTCTTC
CASSLGPAGVVNEQFF
>TRBV15|-|few|TRBJ2-7
TGTGCCACCAGCAGAGAAGGGGTGGTAGGGTACGAGCAGTACTTC
CATSREGVVGYEQYF
>TRBV27|TRBD1|few|TRBJ1-5
TGTGCCAGCAGTTTAGTGGGACAGCTCAATCAGCCCCAGCATTTT
CASSLVGQLNQPQHF
>TRBV7-8|TRBD2|-|TRBJ2-1
TGTGCCAGCAGCTTCGGGACTAGCGGAGACATGTACTTCTACAATGAGCAGTTCTTC
CASSFGTSGDMYFYNEQFF
>TRBV12-3/TRBV12-4|TRBD1|-|TRBJ1-2
TGTGCCAGCAGTTTAGCCGACAGGGCACAGGTCTTC
CASSLADRAQVF
>TRBV12-3/TRBV12-4|-|-|TRBJ1-1
TGTGCCAGCAGTTTACAGGGCAGCGGGTCCACTGAAGCTTTCTTT
CASSLQGSGSTEAFF
>TRBV3-1|-|-|TRBJ1-1
TGTGCCAGCAGCTTAAAAGCTGAAGCTTTCTTT
CASSLKAEAFF
>TRBV12-3/TRBV12-4|TRBD2|-|TRBJ2-1
TGTGCCAGCAGTAATCCGGGACTAGCGATCAATGAGCAGTTCTTC
CASSNPGLAINEQFF
>TRBV6-1|TRBD2|many|TRBJ2-1
TGTGCCAGCAGCTCCGGGACTAGCGGGTCTTACAATGAGCAGTTCTTC
CASSSGTSGSYNEQFF
>TRBV3-1|-|few|TRBJ2-2
TGTGCCAGCCGGCTATCGAACACCGGGGAGCTGTTTTTT
CASRLSNTGELFF
>TRBV6-1|TRBD1|-|TRBJ2-7
TGTGCCAGCAATCAACGGACAGGGGGCACCGAGCAGTACTTC
CASNQRTGGTEQYF
>TRBV7-2|-|-|TRBJ1-2
TGTGCCAGCAGCTTAGCGGTATTCAACTATGGCTACACCTTC
CASSLAVFNYGYTF
>TRBV24-1|TRBD1|-|TRBJ2-2
TGTGCCACCAGTGATTCCCCCGGGACAGGGTTGGTCGGGGAGCTGTTTTTT
CATSDSPGTGLVGELFF
>TRBV5-1|-|few|TRBJ2-5
TGCGCCAGCAGCTTATCTGGGGTTGGTGAGACCCAGTACTTC
CASSLSGVGETQYF
>TRBV6-2/TRBV6-3|-|-|TRBJ2-3
TGTGCCAGCAGACAGACCACAGATACGCAGTATTTT
CASRQTTDTQYF
>TRBV2|-|-|TRBJ2-3
TGTGCCAGCAGTGAAGCGGGAATATCTGCAGATACGCAGTATTTT
CASSEAGISADTQYF
>TRBV7-8|-|-|TRBJ1-1
TGTGCCAGCAGCTTAGCGCCGAGCCAAGACCGAGGGTTAGGGGCTTTCTTT
CASSLAPSQDRGLGAFF
>TRBV11-2|-|few|TRBJ2-1
TGTGCCAGCAGCCCCGATTCAGGGGCGGGTTCGGGTGAGCAGTTCTTC
CASSPDSGAGSGEQFF
>TRBV7-2|-|few|TRBJ2-2
TGTGCCAGCAGCTTAGCGGGGCAGCTGAACACCGGGGAGCTGTTTTTT
CASSLAGQLNTGELFF
>TRBV4-1|-|-|TRBJ2-1
TGCGCCAGCAGCCAAGATGCGCTGAGCTCCTACAATGAGCAGTTCTTC
CASSQDALSSYNEQFF
>TRBV6-1|-|few|TRBJ2-5
TGTGCCAGCAGCCGGGGACGGGGGCAAGAGACCCAGTACTTC
CASSRGRGQETQYF
>TRBV12-3/TRBV12-4|TRBD2|few|TRBJ2-7
TGTGCCAGCAGTTTTCGGGGGGGGACCTACGAGCAGTACTTC
CASSFRGGTYEQYF
>TRBV11-2|-|-|TRBJ1-2
TGTGCCAGCAGCGCGTCCGGGGGCTATGGCTACACCTTC
CASSASGGYGYTF
>TRBV7-2|TRBD2|-|TRBJ2-5
TGTGCCAGCAGCTCCACGGGACTAGCGGGAGATGGGACCCAGTACTTC
CASSSTGLAGDGTQYF
>TRBV29-1|-|-|TRBJ1-3
TGCAGCGTTGAAGGTTCTTCAGGCCTCTCTGGAAACACCATATATTTT
CSVEGSSGLSGNTIYF
>TRBV19|TRBD1|few|TRBJ1-5
TGTGCCAGCCGGACAGGGGCTCAGCCCCAGCATTTT
CASRTGAQPQHF
>TRBV6-5|TRBD2|few|TRBJ2-5
TGTGCCAGCAGTTCCCTAGCGGGAGGAGAAGAGACCCAGTACTTC
CASSSLAGGEETQYF
>TRBV12-5|TRBD1|-|TRBJ2-1
TGTGCTAGTGGTTTGGGGCAGGGGGCGATTGAGCAGTTCTTC
CASGLGQGAIEQFF
>TRBV6-1|TRBD1|-|TRBJ2-5
TGTGCCAGCACCATAGGAATAGGGGGCTCCCAAGAGACCCAGTACTTC
CASTIGIGGSQETQYF
>TRBV4-1|-|few|TRBJ1-5
TGCGCCAGCAGCCATAGCGACAGGAGCAATCAGCCCCAGCATTTT
CASSHSDRSNQPQHF
>TRBV6-1|TRBD1|few|TRBJ1-2
TGTGCCAGCACATCAAATCAGGGGGAAAACTATGGCTACACCTTC
CASTSNQGENYGYTF
>TRBV20-1|-|-|TRBJ2-6
TGCAGTGCTAGAGAAACCGGGGCCAACGTCCTGACTTTC
CSARETGANVLTF